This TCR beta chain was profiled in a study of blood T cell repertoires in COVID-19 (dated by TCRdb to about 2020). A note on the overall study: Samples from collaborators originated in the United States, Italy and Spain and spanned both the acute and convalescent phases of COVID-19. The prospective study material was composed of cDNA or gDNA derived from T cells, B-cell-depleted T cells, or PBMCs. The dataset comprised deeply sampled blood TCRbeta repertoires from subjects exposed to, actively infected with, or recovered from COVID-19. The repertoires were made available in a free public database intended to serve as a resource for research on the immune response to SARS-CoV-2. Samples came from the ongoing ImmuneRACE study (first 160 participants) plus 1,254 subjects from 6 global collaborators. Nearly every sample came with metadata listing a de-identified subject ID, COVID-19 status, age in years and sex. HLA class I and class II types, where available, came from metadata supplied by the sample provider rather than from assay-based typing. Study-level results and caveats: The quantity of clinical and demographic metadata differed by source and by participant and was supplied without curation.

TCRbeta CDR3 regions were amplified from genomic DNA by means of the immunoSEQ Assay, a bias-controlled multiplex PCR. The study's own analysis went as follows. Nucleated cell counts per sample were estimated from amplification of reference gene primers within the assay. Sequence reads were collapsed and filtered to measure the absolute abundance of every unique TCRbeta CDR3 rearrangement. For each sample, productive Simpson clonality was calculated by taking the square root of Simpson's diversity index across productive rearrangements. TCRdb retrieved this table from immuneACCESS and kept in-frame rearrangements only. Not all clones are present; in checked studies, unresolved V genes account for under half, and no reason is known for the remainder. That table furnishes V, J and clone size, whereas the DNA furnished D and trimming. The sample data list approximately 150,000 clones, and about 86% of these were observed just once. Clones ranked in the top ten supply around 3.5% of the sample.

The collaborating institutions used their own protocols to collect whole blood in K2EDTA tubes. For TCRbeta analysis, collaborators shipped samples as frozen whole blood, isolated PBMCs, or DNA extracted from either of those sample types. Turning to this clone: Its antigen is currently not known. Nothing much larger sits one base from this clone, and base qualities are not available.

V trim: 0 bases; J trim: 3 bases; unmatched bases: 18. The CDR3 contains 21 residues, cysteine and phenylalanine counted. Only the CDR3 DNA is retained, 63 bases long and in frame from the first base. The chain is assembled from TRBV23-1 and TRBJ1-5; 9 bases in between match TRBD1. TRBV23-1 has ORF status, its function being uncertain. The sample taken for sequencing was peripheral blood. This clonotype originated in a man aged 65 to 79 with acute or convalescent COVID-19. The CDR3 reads CASSQSRGDRAPIGDNQPQHF. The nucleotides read TGCGCCAGCAGTCAATCGAGGGGGGACAGGGCTCCCATAGGCGACAATCAGCCCCAGCATTTT.